This T cell receptor (beta chain) was obtained from a study of T cell repertoires in cytomegalovirus infection. Whole-study context: It was recently identified HLA-C-restricted and well-studied HLA-B-restricted CMV epitopes that the study used.

The CDR3 sequence is 15 residues long. Between the trimmed V and J ends, which lost 6 bases and 1 base, there was a span of 15 bases. Germline values: CDR1 SGHVS, CDR2 FQNEAQ. Findings of the study overall: Within the response measured ex vivo, HLA-C-restricted CMV-specific TCR beta clonotypes were dominant.

Notes on this clonotype: Its specificity is unknown.

One entry per CDR3 protein, called by TCRdb with MiXCR from the reads. Of approximately 730,000 distinct CDR3 sequences listed, around a third are singletons. The chain employs TRBV7-8 and TRBJ1-1; D is ambiguous. The sequence was obtained from a human donor in good health (CMV status not recorded). Some clones in this sample may be carry-over from other donors' samples. The sample here was cultured PBMCs, taken from culture after CMV antigen stimulation. CDR3 nucleotides: TGTGCCAGCAGTCAAGGGTGGGTTGAGAACACTGAAGCTTTCTTT. Translating it yields CASSQGWVENTEAFF.